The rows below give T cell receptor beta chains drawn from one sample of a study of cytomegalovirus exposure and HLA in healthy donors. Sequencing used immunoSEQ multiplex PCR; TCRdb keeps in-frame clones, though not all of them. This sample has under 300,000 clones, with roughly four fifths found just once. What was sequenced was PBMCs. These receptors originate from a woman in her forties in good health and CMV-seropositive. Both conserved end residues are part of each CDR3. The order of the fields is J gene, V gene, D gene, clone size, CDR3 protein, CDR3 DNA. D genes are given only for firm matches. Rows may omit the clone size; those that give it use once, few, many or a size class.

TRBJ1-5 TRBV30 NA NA CAWNLRGNQPQHF TGTGCCTGGAACCTCAGGGGCAATCAGCCCCAGCATTTT
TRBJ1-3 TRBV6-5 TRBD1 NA CASSPWTGPGNTIYF TGTGCCAGCAGTCCTTGGACAGGTCCTGGAAACACCATATATTTT
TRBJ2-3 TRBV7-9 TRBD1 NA CASSLAVRDRGPADTQYF TGTGCCAGCAGCTTGGCTGTAAGGGACAGGGGGCCGGCAGATACGCAGTATTTT
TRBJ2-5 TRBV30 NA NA CAWRPGLETQYF TGTGCCTGGAGGCCGGGACTAGAGACCCAGTACTTC
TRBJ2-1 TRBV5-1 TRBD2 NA CASSAQSGTVNEQFF TGCGCCAGCAGCGCACAAAGCGGGACTGTCAATGAGCAGTTCTTC
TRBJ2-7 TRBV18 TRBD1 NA CASLSGPGGEQYF TGTGCCAGCTTATCGGGGCCAGGGGGCGAGCAGTACTTC
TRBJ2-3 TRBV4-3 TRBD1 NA CASSQEFGNRGSSGTDTQYF TGCGCCAGCAGCCAAGAATTTGGTAACAGGGGTTCGTCTGGCACAGATACGCAGTATTTT
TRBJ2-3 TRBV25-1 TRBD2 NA CASSEWVLAGLSTDTQYF TGTGCCAGCAGTGAATGGGTATTAGCGGGACTTAGCACAGATACGCAGTATTTT
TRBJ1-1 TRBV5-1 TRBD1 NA CASSQRQGAAEAFF TGCGCCAGCAGCCAAAGACAGGGGGCCGCTGAAGCTTTCTTT
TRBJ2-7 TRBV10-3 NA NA CATESRGSTYEQYF TGTGCCACCGAGTCTCGGGGGTCCACCTACGAGCAGTACTTC
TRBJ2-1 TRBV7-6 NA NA CASSLGGGLNNEQFF TGTGCCAGCAGCTTAGGAGGGGGTCTCAACAATGAGCAGTTCTTC
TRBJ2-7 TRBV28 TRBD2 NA CASSAPGLAGYEQYF TGTGCCAGCAGTGCGCCGGGACTAGCGGGTTACGAGCAGTACTTC
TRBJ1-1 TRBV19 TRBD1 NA CASSIDRTGQGQYTEAFF TGTGCCAGTAGTATAGATCGAACTGGACAGGGCCAGTACACTGAAGCTTTCTTT
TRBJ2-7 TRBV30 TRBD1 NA CAWSRTGTYEQYF TGTGCCTGGAGTCGGACAGGGACCTACGAGCAGTACTTC
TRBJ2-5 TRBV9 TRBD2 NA CASSGGLAEETQYF TGTGCCAGCAGCGGGGGACTAGCGGAAGAGACCCAGTACTTC
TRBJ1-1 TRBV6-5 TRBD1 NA CASSYGTGRNTEAFF TGTGCCAGCAGTTACGGGACAGGGAGGAACACTGAAGCTTTCTTT
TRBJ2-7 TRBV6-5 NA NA CASSPQGGEQYF TGTGCCAGCAGTCCCCAAGGGGGCGAGCAGTACTTC
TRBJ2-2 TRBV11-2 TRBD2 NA CASSLVPASGVLNTGELFF TGTGCCAGCAGCTTAGTGCCAGCTAGCGGGGTCCTGAACACCGGGGAGCTGTTTTTT
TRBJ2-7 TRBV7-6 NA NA CASSLGTGPRYEQYF TGTGCCAGCAGCTTAGGCACGGGTCCGCGCTACGAGCAGTACTTC
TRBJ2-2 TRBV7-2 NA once CASSLVAGSLSGELFF TGTGCCAGCAGCTTAGTCGCCGGGAGCTTATCCGGGGAGCTGTTTTTT
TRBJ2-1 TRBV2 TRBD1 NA CASSEARGTANNEQFF TGTGCCAGCAGTGAAGCCCGAGGGACAGCGAACAATGAGCAGTTCTTC
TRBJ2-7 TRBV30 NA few CAHVSPGAYEQYF TGTGCCCACGTCTCCCCCGGGGCCTACGAGCAGTACTTC
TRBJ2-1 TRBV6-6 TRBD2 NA CASRSGTSVYNEQFF TGTGCCAGCAGGTCCGGGACTAGCGTATACAATGAGCAGTTCTTC